The 23 T cell receptor beta chains listed next were all sequenced from one sample in a study of T-cell reconstitution after alpha-beta-depleted transplantation in children. Preparation of the TCRbeta library involved a method that used unique molecular identifiers. MiXCR, applied by TCRdb to the PCR reads, yields one record per CDR3 protein. This repertoire shows about 110,000 distinct CDR3 sequences, approximately 10% found once; its top ten account for around 35%. This specimen was PBMCs, taken before TCRalphabeta/CD19-depleted stem cell transplant. These receptors came from a boy between 2 and 10 years old with acute lymphoblastic leukemia, due to receive a stem cell transplant.

The chain combines TRBV3-1 with TRBJ2-3, with D uncertain. Trimming shortened V by 6 bases and J by 10 bases, and 14 bases separated the two germline ends. The V gene's germline CDR1 is LGHDT and CDR2 YNNKEL (reference sequence). The CDR3 contains 12 residues. Here the CDR3 reads CASRFGDMPQYF. The CDR3 DNA follows: TGTGCCAGCAGATTCGGAGATATGCCGCAGTATTTT.

This clonotype was detected many times. The rearrangement links TRBV7-2 to TRBJ2-1, with a possible D match to TRBD1 (6 bases). The germline gives CDR1 SGHTA, CDR2 FQGNSA. V lost 5 bases, J lost 6 bases, and 11 bases lay in between. The CDR3 consists of 13 residues. The CDR3 protein is CASSPDRINEQFF. In DNA, the CDR3 is TGTGCCAGCAGCCCTGACAGGATCAATGAGCAGTTCTTC. Full variable domain (missing parts from reference TRBV7-2 and TRBJ2-1): GAGVSQSPSNKVTEKGKDVELRCDPISGHTALYWYRQSLGQGLEFLIYFQGNSAPDKSGLPSDRFSAERTGGSVSTLTIQRTQQEDSAVYLCASSPDRINEQFFGPGTRLTVL.

The chain has TRBV12-3 or TRBV12-4 and TRBJ2-5; D is perhaps TRBD1 (6 bases). This CDR3 contains 14 residues. V shed 3 bases and J shed 4 bases, with 12 bases lying between them. DNA for the CDR3: TGTGCCAGCAGTTTCCAAACAGGGATAGAGACCCAGTACTTC. Translated, it gives CASSFQTGIETQYF.

This clonotype occurred many times. This chain joins TRBV7-2 and TRBJ2-3; D is possibly TRBD1 (5 bases). The CDR3 is 12 amino acids. V lost 2 bases, J lost 6 bases, and 6 bases lay in between. Germline CDR1 and CDR2: SGHTA and FQGNSA. The CDR3 coding sequence is TGTGCCAGCAGCTTATACAGGGATACGCAGTATTTT. Translating it yields CASSLYRDTQYF.

This clonotype came up a few times. The J gene is TRBJ2-7, the V gene TRBV2, with 7 bases that match TRBD2. After removal of 7 bases from V and 0 bases from J, the junction contained 9 bases not matched to a gene. This CDR3 is built from 15 residues. CDR1 SNHLY and CDR2 FYNNEI come from the germline V gene. The CDR3 nucleotides are TGTGCCAGCACCAGCGGGACTACACACTCCTACGAGCAGTACTTC. It translates to CASTSGTTHSYEQYF. The whole variable domain, filled in from reference TRBV2 and TRBJ2-7, reads EPEVTQTPSHQVTQMGQEVILRCVPISNHLYFYWYRQILGQKVEFLVSFYNNEISEKSEIFDDQFSVERPDGSNFTLKIRSTKLEDSAMYFCASTSGTTHSYEQYFGPGTRLTVT.

In this sample, this clonotype turned up many times. The gene calls are TRBV5-1 and TRBJ2-4, with TRBD2 as a possible D gene (6 bases). Germline lookup yields CDR1 SGHRS and CDR2 YFSETQ. V shed 3 bases and J shed 8 bases, with 15 bases lying between them. The CDR3 spans 14 residues. The CDR3 loop reads CASSWGSGGDIQYF. As DNA, the CDR3 is TGCGCCAGCAGCTGGGGGAGCGGCGGGGACATTCAGTACTTC.

In its sample, this clonotype was seen a few times. The chain is built from TRBV4-2 and TRBJ2-7; D remains unclear. V lost 0 bases and J lost 5, with 8 bases in between. CDR3 length: 13 residues. The germline V gene has CDR1 LGHNA and CDR2 YNFKEQ. CDR3 protein: CASSQDEVNEQYF. CDR3 DNA: TGTGCCAGCAGCCAAGATGAAGTGAACGAGCAGTACTTC.

The rearrangement joins TRBV6-1 to TRBJ1-2, with no clear D. From germline, CDR1 is MNHNS and CDR2 SASEGT. CDR3 length equals 15 residues. V lost 2 bases, J lost 8 bases, and 18 bases lay in between. This CDR3 reads CASSENSWGLEGYTF. The CDR3 DNA sequence: TGTGCCAGCAGTGAAAACAGTTGGGGTTTGGAGGGCTACACCTTC.

This clonotype has a handful of counts. This chain uses TRBV5-1 with TRBJ2-5; TRBD2 agrees at 7 bases. V gave up 2 bases and J gave up 2 bases; unmatched junction bases: 6. Germline CDR1 and CDR2: SGHRS and YFSETQ. CDR3 length: 15 amino acids. The CDR3 nucleotides read TGCGCCAGCAGCTTCCGCGGGAGAGATCAAGAGACCCAGTACTTC. Amino acids: CASSFRGRDQETQYF.

Worth noting for this clonotype: The junction shows a germline mismatch at one end, possibly a read error. The J gene is TRBJ2-1, the V gene TRBV4-2; D not resolved. This CDR3 is 14 amino acids long. CDR1 and CDR2 (germline): LGHNA, YNFKEQ. Here the CDR3 reads CAISPGLRCNEQFF. The CDR3 region has the DNA TGTGCCATCAGCCCCGGGCTCCGGTGCAATGAGCAGTTCTTC.

The rearrangement links TRBV5-1 to TRBJ2-3; 14 bases map to TRBD2. Germline trimming cut 3 bases from V and 6 bases from J; bases unmatched to any gene: 24. The CDR3 length is 22 residues. Germline CDR1 reads SGHRS; CDR2 reads YFSETQ. The CDR3 sequence is CASSWPRLAGGLGGPKRDTQYF. The CDR3 nucleotides read TGCGCCAGCAGCTGGCCCCGACTAGCGGGAGGGCTCGGAGGCCCGAAGAGGGATACGCAGTATTTT.

The V and J genes are TRBV6-5 and TRBJ2-2; the D is unclear. Trimming took 1 base from V and 2 from J, leaving 5 bases between them. The length of the CDR3 is 14 residues. Germline V gene data show CDR1 as MNHEY and CDR2 as SVGAGI. CDR3 residues: CASSYFDNTGELFF. CDR3 nucleotide sequence: TGTGCCAGCAGTTACTTTGATAACACCGGGGAGCTGTTTTTT.

This clonotype was counted only a few times. The V and J genes are TRBV20-1 and TRBJ2-3; the match to TRBD2 covers 11 bases. The V gene end was trimmed by 5 bases and the J gene end by 2 bases; junction bases not matched to a gene: 9. CDR1 is DFQATT, CDR2 SNEGSKA, per germline (reference sequence). This CDR3 has 16 amino acids. CDR3 amino acids: CSAPSLAGGPTDTQYF. The CDR3 DNA sequence: TGCAGTGCTCCGTCCTTAGCGGGAGGGCCCACAGATACGCAGTATTTT.

There are a few counts of this clonotype. V gene TRBV6-6 combines with J gene TRBJ2-7; tentative D call: TRBD2 (5 bases). Trimming left V 6 bases short and J 9 bases short, with 15 bases between. The CDR3 is 12 residues long. The germline gives CDR1 MNHNY, CDR2 SVGAGI (reference sequence). The CDR3 loop reads CASRTAGERQYF. The DNA for the CDR3 is TGTGCCAGCAGGACGGCCGGGGAGAGGCAGTACTTC.

This clonotype was recorded at least ten times. The chain is built from TRBV6-5 and TRBJ2-5, with 9 nucleotides matching TRBD2. Trimming cost V 5 bases and J 2 bases; bases outside gene matches: 9. The germline V gene has CDR1 MNHEY and CDR2 SVGAGI. This CDR3 comprises 16 residues. In DNA form, the CDR3 reads TGTGCCAGCAGTCCTCTGACTAGCGGATCACAAGAGACCCAGTACTTC. Translating gives CASSPLTSGSQETQYF.

This clonotype has at least ten counts. The chain combines TRBV20-1 with TRBJ2-7; possibly TRBD1 or TRBD2 for D (6 bases each). The length of the CDR3 is 17 residues. Germline assignment: CDR1 DFQATT and CDR2 SNEGSKA (reference sequence). V gave up 0 bases and J gave up 3 bases, with 21 bases separating them. CDR3 region: CSARDLGGRLDVYEQYF. The CDR3 DNA is TGCAGTGCTAGAGATCTCGGGGGCAGGCTTGATGTCTACGAGCAGTACTTC.

Ten or more counts support this clonotype. The J gene is TRBJ2-4, the V gene TRBV6-6; D may be TRBD1 or TRBD2 (5 bases each). CDR3 length: 11 residues. Per the germline V gene, CDR1 is MNHNY and CDR2 is SVGAGI (reference sequence). V was clipped by 10 bases and J by 11 bases, with 15 bases between them. CDR3 protein: CATLFRGVQYF. DNA for the CDR3: TGTGCCACCCTTTTTAGGGGAGTTCAGTACTTC.

The J gene is TRBJ1-4, the V gene TRBV20-1; D is uncertain. The CDR3 has 14 residues. V lost 4 bases and J 7 bases, leaving 16 bases between the germline ends. Germline V CDR1 and CDR2: DFQATT, SNEGSKA (reference sequence). DNA of the CDR3: TGCAGTGCTATGGATTCCGGGGAGAGTGAAAAACTGTTTTTT. Residues: CSAMDSGESEKLFF.

Ten or more counts support this clonotype. The chain recombines TRBV6-1 with TRBJ2-7; the match to TRBD1 covers 8 bases. The CDR3 spans 14 residues. CDR1 is MNHNS, CDR2 SASEGT, per germline. The ends lost 10 bases at V and 3 bases at J; junction bases unmatched: 11. In nucleotides, the CDR3 is TGTGCCACCCGCCAAAGGACAGGGAGCTACGAGCAGTACTTC. It specifies CATRQRTGSYEQYF.

This rearrangement joins TRBV20-1 to TRBJ2-7; TRBD1 aligns across 7 bases. This CDR3 contains 16 residues. The germline CDR1 and CDR2 sequences are DFQATT and SNEGSKA (reference sequence). Trimming cost V 2 bases and J 0 bases; bases outside gene matches: 10. Here the CDR3 reads CSARPRYRGSSYEQYF. In DNA form, the CDR3 reads TGCAGTGCTAGACCCCGCTACAGGGGCTCCTCCTACGAGCAGTACTTC.

There are many counts of this clonotype. V usage is TRBV20-1 and J usage is TRBJ2-1, with a weak D call TRBD2 (5 bases). From germline, CDR1 is DFQATT and CDR2 SNEGSKA (reference sequence). V lost 0 bases, J lost 10 bases, and 22 bases lay in between. This CDR3 has 16 amino acids. The CDR3 nucleotides read TGCAGTGCTAGAGATTCAGTTTCTACTGACTGGAGGGAGCAGTTCTTC. This gives the protein CSARDSVSTDWREQFF.

The chain has TRBV28 and TRBJ2-5; weak D call: TRBD1 (6 bases). Trimming took off 8 bases at V and 4 bases at J, with 14 bases between the two ends. CDR1 and CDR2 (germline): MDHEN, SYDVKM. This CDR3 has 13 amino acids. In DNA, the CDR3 is TGTGCCAGCGCCTCCCAGGGGAGAGAGACCCAGTACTTC. Translation gives CASASQGRETQYF.

This chain joins TRBV5-1 and TRBJ2-2, with D uncertain. CDR3 length: 17 residues. Per germline, CDR1 SGHRS and CDR2 YFSETQ. V dropped 0 bases and J dropped 6 bases, with 18 bases sitting between them. The CDR3 region is CASSLGRAGSQAGELFF. The CDR3 DNA sequence: TGCGCCAGCAGCTTGGGTAGGGCTGGCAGCCAGGCCGGGGAGCTGTTTTTT.